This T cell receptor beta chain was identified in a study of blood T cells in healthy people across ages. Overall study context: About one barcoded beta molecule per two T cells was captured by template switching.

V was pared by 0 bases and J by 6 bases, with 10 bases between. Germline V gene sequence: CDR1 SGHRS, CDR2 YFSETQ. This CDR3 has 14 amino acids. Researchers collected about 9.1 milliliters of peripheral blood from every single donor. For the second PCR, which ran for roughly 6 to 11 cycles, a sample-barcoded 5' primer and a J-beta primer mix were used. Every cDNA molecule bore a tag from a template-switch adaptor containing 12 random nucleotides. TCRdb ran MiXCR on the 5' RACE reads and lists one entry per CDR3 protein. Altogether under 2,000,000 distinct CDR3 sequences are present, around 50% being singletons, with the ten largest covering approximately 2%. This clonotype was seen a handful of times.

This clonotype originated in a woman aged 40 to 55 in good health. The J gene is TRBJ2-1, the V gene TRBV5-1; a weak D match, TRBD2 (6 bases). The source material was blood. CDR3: CASSLGGILNEQFF. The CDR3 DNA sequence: TGCGCCAGCAGCTTGGGCGGGATCCTCAATGAGCAGTTCTTC.